The 22 T cell receptor beta chains presented below share a single source sample, sequenced in a study of beta chain features in type 1 diabetes. The study reverse transcribed the entire isolated RNA, so it sequenced expressed TCRB transcripts. This table comes from immunoSEQ multiplex PCR, and its TCRdb copy is limited to in-frame clones, with some not included. The profile shows 350,000 to 400,000 clones, around 16% of them singletons. Sequencing was done on a sample of naive CD4+ T cells from blood. The origin of the receptors is a woman in her late teens or twenties in good health.

This clone was seen a handful of times. The chain has TRBV29-1 and TRBJ2-5; D unclear. V was clipped by 1 base and J by 0 bases, with 15 bases between them. This CDR3 region has 16 residues. The germline V gene has CDR1 SQVTM and CDR2 ANQGSEA. Here the CDR3 reads CSVEGLESSYQETQYF. The CDR3, as DNA: TGCAGCGTTGAAGGTCTGGAGTCTTCGTACCAAGAGACCCAGTACTTC.

As concerns this clone: One junction end does not reproduce the germline sequence, and a read error may be involved. This chain joins TRBV7-7 and TRBJ2-3, with D tentatively TRBD1 (5 bases). The CDR3 has 15 residues. CDR1 is SSHAT, CDR2 FNYEAQ, per germline (reference sequence). Here the CDR3 reads CASSPQQAGGDTQYF. DNA for the CDR3: TGTGCTAGCAGCCCTCAACAGGCAGGCGGAGATACGCAGTATTTT.

The J gene is TRBJ2-7, the V gene TRBV28; a weak D match, TRBD1 (6 bases). The CDR3 runs 13 residues. Germline V gives CDR1 MDHEN, CDR2 SYDVKM. Between the trimmed V and J ends, which lost 7 bases and 2 bases, there was a span of 12 bases. CDR3 in DNA: TGTGCCAGCAAGGGGGACCCGACCTACGAGCAGTACTTC. This gives the protein CASKGDPTYEQYF.

This clone was counted a few times. This sequence joins TRBV28 and TRBJ2-7; D is undetermined. The CDR3 sequence is 14 residues long. Germline V gene lookup returns CDR1 MDHEN and CDR2 SYDVKM. Trimming cost V 6 bases and J 0 bases, with 12 bases left between them. CDR3: CASSGFRSSYEQYF. CDR3 bases: TGTGCCAGCAGCGGCTTCCGGAGCTCCTACGAGCAGTACTTC.

This clone turned up a few times. This CDR3 is CASRDPRGNEQFF. The CDR3 DNA reads as TGTGCCAGCAGGGACCCCCGAGGGAATGAGCAGTTCTTC. The chain couples TRBV25-1 to TRBJ2-1; tentatively, D is TRBD2 (5 bases). With 6 bases removed from V and 7 bases from J, the gap between germline ends came to 13 bases. CDR3 length equals 13 residues. Germline V lookup: CDR1 MGHDK, CDR2 SYGVNS.

This clone was seen only a few times. This chain links TRBV7-2 with TRBJ2-5; 8 positions agree with TRBD2. Germline V gene lookup returns CDR1 SGHTA and CDR2 FQGNSA. The CDR3 spans 13 residues. Unmatched junction bases numbered 6, after V lost 7 bases and J lost 5 bases. This CDR3 is CASTRTSRETQYF. CDR3 nucleotide sequence: TGTGCCAGCACCCGGACTAGCAGGGAGACCCAGTACTTC.

This clone was counted between two and nine times. V and J are TRBV6-5 and TRBJ2-5, with 9 bases lining up with TRBD1. Germline CDR1 reads MNHEY; CDR2 reads SVGAGI. The CDR3 loop spans 14 amino acids. After removal of 2 bases from V and 5 bases from J, the junction contained 3 bases not matched to a gene. The CDR3 protein is CASSYGQGKETQYF. The DNA of the CDR3 is TGTGCCAGCAGTTACGGACAGGGGAAGGAGACCCAGTACTTC.

The chain joins TRBV10-3 to TRBJ2-3, with D possibly matching TRBD1 (5 bases). CDR3 length equals 14 residues. The germline V gene has CDR1 ENHRY and CDR2 SYGVKD. V lost 5 bases and J lost 1, with 10 bases in between. The CDR3 spells CAISRDSGTDTQYF. The CDR3 coding sequence is TGTGCCATCAGTCGAGACAGCGGCACAGATACGCAGTATTTT.

This clone appeared a few times. The chain links TRBV5-4 to TRBJ2-5; 14 bases line up with TRBD2. The CDR3 runs to 16 residues. The germline CDR1 and CDR2 sequences are SGHNT and YYREEE (reference sequence). Unmatched junction bases numbered 5, after V lost 3 bases and J lost 4 bases. The CDR3 sequence: CASSSGLAGERETQYF. In nucleotides, the CDR3 is TGTGCCAGCAGCTCGGGACTAGCGGGAGAAAGAGAGACCCAGTACTTC. Combining the CDR3 with reference TRBV5-4 and TRBJ2-5 gives the whole variable domain ETGVTQSPTHLIKTRGQQVTLRCSSQSGHNTVSWYQQALGQGPQFIFQYYREEENGRGNFPPRFSGLQFPNYSSELNVNALELDDSALYLCASSSGLAGERETQYFGPGTRLLVL.

This clone has a handful of counts. The CDR3, as DNA: TGTGCCATCAACCCATCAGGGACAGGGATTTCTGGGGCCAACGTCCTGACTTTC. Translating gives CAINPSGTGISGANVLTF. The chain is built from TRBV10-3 and TRBJ2-6; 9 positions agree with TRBD1. This CDR3 comprises 18 residues. CDR1 is ENHRY, CDR2 SYGVKD, per germline. V was clipped by 7 bases and J by 1 base; unmatched bases: 11.

The V and J genes are TRBV29-1 and TRBJ2-7; 10 nucleotides match TRBD1. CDR1 and CDR2 from the germline V gene are SQVTM and ANQGSEA. The CDR3 sequence is 14 residues long. Unmatched junction bases numbered 6, after V lost 7 bases and J lost 0 bases. This chain's CDR3 is CSAGRTGGSYEQYF. CDR3 bases: TGCAGCGCCGGACGGACAGGGGGCTCCTACGAGCAGTACTTC.

The chain combines TRBV7-2 with TRBJ2-3; TRBD2 matches 7 bases. The CDR3 is 14 amino acids. Unmatched junction bases numbered 8, after V lost 5 bases and J lost 6 bases. Germline V lookup: CDR1 SGHTA, CDR2 FQGNSA. The CDR3 bases are TGTGCCAGCAGCCGGGACTATAGCGGGGATACGCAGTATTTT. This codes for CASSRDYSGDTQYF.

The table lists this clone with a few counts. This chain joins TRBV30 and TRBJ2-1; TRBD2 aligns across 8 bases. Germline lookup yields CDR1 GTSNPN and CDR2 SVGIG (reference sequence). Trimming took 3 bases from V and 2 from J; bases not matched to a gene: 9. This CDR3 has 16 amino acids. The CDR3 DNA reads TGTGCCTGGAGGAGGACCGGCGGGAGGACCTACAATGAGCAGTTCTTC. This gives the protein CAWRRTGGRTYNEQFF. Combining the CDR3 with reference TRBV30 and TRBJ2-1 gives the whole variable domain SQTIHQWPATLVQPVGSPLSLECTVEGTSNPNLYWYRQAAGRGLQLLFYSVGIGQISSEVPQNLSASRPQDRQFILSSKKLLLSDSGFYLCAWRRTGGRTYNEQFFGPGTRLTVL.

This chain uses TRBV10-3 with TRBJ2-5, with TRBD2 matching over 7 bases. This CDR3 comprises 13 residues. J lost 7 bases, V lost 4 bases, and 6 bases had no gene match. The germline V gene has CDR1 ENHRY and CDR2 SYGVKD. CDR3 protein: CAISGSGEGTQYF. The CDR3 region has the DNA TGTGCCATCAGTGGTTCGGGGGAGGGGACCCAGTACTTC.

This clone was seen only a few times. The J gene is TRBJ2-5, the V gene TRBV4-1, with D possibly TRBD1 on 6 matching bases. The CDR3 runs to 14 residues. CDR1 is MGHRA and CDR2 is YSYEKL in the germline V gene. V lost 0 bases and J 6 bases, leaving 11 bases between the germline ends. The DNA of the CDR3 is TGCGCCAGCAGCCAAGAGGCAGGGGTGCAGACCCAGTACTTC. It is translated as CASSQEAGVQTQYF.

The chain uses TRBV14 and TRBJ2-7, with 8 nucleotides matching TRBD1. Germline values: CDR1 SGHDN, CDR2 FVKESK. With 1 base clipped from V and 4 bases from J, the junction kept 6 bases outside the gene matches. The CDR3 length is 15 residues. The CDR3 protein is CASSQGTGPWYEQYF. The CDR3 coding sequence is TGTGCCAGCAGCCAAGGGACAGGGCCCTGGTACGAGCAGTACTTC.

This clone was recorded a few times. At one end the junction does not follow the germline gene, possibly because of a read error. The V gene is TRBV18, the J gene TRBJ1-1; unclear D gene. Germline loops: CDR1 KGHSH, CDR2 LQKENI. The CDR3 runs to 12 residues. This CDR3 is CASSPPLTEAFF. Written as DNA, the CDR3 is TGTGCCAGCTCACCACCTCTCACTGAGGCTTTCTTT.

The chain carries TRBV11-3 and TRBJ1-1; TRBD1 might be the D (6 bases). The germline V gene has CDR1 SGHNT and CDR2 YENEEA. The CDR3 loop spans 12 amino acids. The CDR3 DNA follows: TGTGCGACCCGACAGGAGATGGCTGAAGCTTTCTTT. Protein product: CATRQEMAEAFF.

This clone was picked up a small number of times. V usage is TRBV28 and J usage is TRBJ1-2; TRBD1 matches 8 bases. V lost 6 bases and J lost 6; bases outside the gene matches: 6. CDR1 is MDHEN, CDR2 SYDVKM, per germline. This CDR3 has 13 amino acids. This chain's CDR3 is CASRSTGVDGYTF. As DNA, the CDR3 is TGTGCCAGCAGATCGACAGGGGTGGATGGCTACACCTTC.

V gene TRBV29-1 combines with J gene TRBJ2-1; a weak D match, TRBD2 (5 bases). Per the germline V gene, CDR1 is SQVTM and CDR2 is ANQGSEA. Trimming took off 0 bases at V and 4 bases at J, with 16 bases between the two ends. The CDR3 length is 16 residues. The CDR3: CSVEEAERSRYNEQFF. The CDR3 region has the DNA TGCAGCGTTGAAGAGGCGGAGCGGAGCCGTTACAATGAGCAGTTCTTC.

This chain connects TRBV7-9 to TRBJ2-5; 8 nucleotides match TRBD1. There are 15 residues in the CDR3. The V segment lost 7 bases and the J segment 1 base; nucleotides outside the gene matches: 8. Germline-derived CDR1 and CDR2 are SEHNR and FQNEAQ (reference sequence). The CDR3 DNA is TGTGCCAGCAAAGACTACGGGACAGGCCAAGAGACCCAGTACTTC. It encodes CASKDYGTGQETQYF. Full variable domain (rest looked up from reference TRBV7-9 and TRBJ2-5): DTGVSQNPRHKITKRGQNVTFRCDPISEHNRLYWYRQTLGQGPEFLTYFQNEAQLEKSRLLSDRFSAERPKGSFSTLEIQRTEQGDSAMYLCASKDYGTGQETQYFGPGTRLLVL.

The genes are TRBV28 and TRBJ2-1, with D tentatively TRBD1 (5 bases). The CDR3 loop spans 12 amino acids. From germline, CDR1 is MDHEN and CDR2 SYDVKM. V shed 7 bases and J shed 10 bases, with 14 bases lying between them. The CDR3 sequence is CASNSDIREQFF. In DNA form, the CDR3 reads TGTGCCAGCAATTCGGACATAAGGGAGCAGTTCTTC. The whole variable domain, remainder taken from reference TRBV28 and TRBJ2-1, is DVKVTQSSRYLVKRTGEKVFLECVQDMDHENMFWYRQDPGLGLRLIYFSYDVKMKEKGDIPEGYSVSREKKERFSLILESASTNQTSMYLCASNSDIREQFFGPGTRLTVL.